Detailed here is one T cell receptor beta chain. V was pared by 3 bases and J by 11 bases, with 16 bases between. From germline, CDR1 is KGHSH and CDR2 LQKENI. The CDR3 is 13 residues long. Profiled with immunoSEQ multiplex PCR; TCRdb holds only in-frame clones, not every one. The sample includes 42,000 or so clones, about 79% of them seen just once. These data belong to a study of OX40 agonist ivuxolimab in advanced cancers. This TCR was recovered from an adult with an advanced solid tumor such as melanoma, head and neck, liver or kidney cancer. The V call is TRBV18, the J call TRBJ1-1; D is unclear. The sequenced sample was CD4+ or CD8+ T cells sorted from blood, obtained in a trial of the OX40 agonist ivuxolimab. The CDR3 nucleotides read TGTGCCAGCTCACCTCCCCCGGTAAATAGGGCTTTCTTT. This encodes CASSPPPVNRAFF.